The T cell receptor (beta chain) described here comes from a study of cytomegalovirus exposure and HLA in healthy donors. Study at large: From 150 million to 200 million T cells, an earlier analysis saw approximately 110 million unique TCR beta sequences. Tens of millions of unique TCRs from HLA-typed donors were held in an early release of data. Overall study findings and caveats: Most TCR sequences were uncommon, yet certain public TCRs appeared in many donors.

The primer mix had 60 Vbeta and 13 Jbeta primers. Measured with immunoSEQ multiplex PCR; TCRdb has only the in-frame clones, and not every one. In total, the table holds 150,000 to 200,000 clones. Concerning this clone itself: Its specificity is unknown.

In nominal health when sampled, donors likely had unrecorded immune exposures nonetheless. Germline V gives CDR1 LGHNT, CDR2 FRNRAP. Trimming stripped 5 bases from V and 4 bases from J, with 14 bases between. The CDR3 contains 15 residues. The sequence came from a woman in her sixties in good health and CMV-seronegative. Sequencing was done on a sample of PBMCs. The chain joins TRBV12-5 to TRBJ1-4; no firm D call. CDR3 coding DNA: TGTGCTAGTGGTCTTGGGGAGTCGAGTAATGAAAAACTGTTTTTT. Translation: CASGLGESSNEKLFF.